This T cell receptor (beta chain) was captured in a study of cytomegalovirus exposure and HLA in healthy donors. Study-level information: Early released data comprised tens of millions of unique TCRs from HLA-typed donors.

Germline loops: CDR1 LNHDA, CDR2 SQIVND (reference sequence). CDR3 length equals 16 residues. Unmatched junction bases numbered 10, after V lost 3 bases and J lost 3 bases. In the PCR, 60 Vbeta and 13 Jbeta primers were used. Assay: immunoSEQ multiplex PCR; the TCRdb copy retains only in-frame clones and omits some. This sample's clone table lists about 190,000 clones. V is TRBV19 and J is TRBJ2-7; 8 bases are a match to TRBD1. The material sequenced was PBMCs. This TCR derives from a woman under 40 in good health and CMV-seropositive. The CDR3 loop reads CASSITLPGGFYEQYF. CDR3 nucleotide sequence: TGTGCCAGTAGTATTACCCTACCAGGGGGCTTCTACGAGCAGTACTTC.